Below are 21 T cell receptor beta chains sequenced from a single sample in a study of cytomegalovirus exposure and HLA in healthy donors (dated by TCRdb to about 2017). Library method: the immunoSEQ multiplex PCR assay. A mixture of 60 forward primers for TCR Vbeta segments and 13 reverse primers for TCR Jbeta segments was used in the multiplex PCR. The table comes from immuneACCESS by way of TCRdb, which keeps in-frame sequences with V and J called. Part of the clones is missing from these tables; in studies checked, under half for an unresolved V gene and the rest for unknown reasons. A total of 150,000 to 190,000 clones appear in this sample, around 84% of them only once. The ten largest clones capture more than 2% of the sample. The source material was PBMCs. The receptors here all came from a young woman in good health and CMV-seronegative.

The chain recombines TRBV5-4 with TRBJ2-7; 10 nucleotides match TRBD2. Trimming cost V 2 bases and J 3 bases; bases outside gene matches: 2. Germline CDR1 and CDR2: SGHNT and YYREEE (reference sequence). The CDR3 sequence is 14 residues long. The CDR3 DNA sequence: TGTGCCAGCAGCTTAGCGGGAGGGTTCTACGAGCAGTACTTC. Translating it yields CASSLAGGFYEQYF.

J is TRBJ2-1 and V is TRBV5-1, with 8 positions matching TRBD2. This CDR3 is built from 15 residues. Germline values: CDR1 SGHRS, CDR2 YFSETQ. The ends lost 2 bases at V and 4 bases at J; junction bases unmatched: 5. The CDR3 here is CASSLAGDGYNEQFF. CDR3 bases: TGCGCCAGCAGCTTAGCGGGAGATGGTTACAATGAGCAGTTCTTC.

The rearrangement joins TRBV7-8 to TRBJ2-7; a possible D gene is TRBD1 (5 bases). The ends were cut back, 3 bases at V and 3 bases at J, with 18 bases in the middle. The germline V gene encodes CDR1 SGHVS and CDR2 FQNEAQ. The CDR3 has 16 residues. The CDR3 bases are TGTGCCAGCAGCTTTACGCTTCGGCAGGGATACTACGAGCAGTACTTC. Its protein product is CASSFTLRQGYYEQYF.

The CDR3 is CASGLWAGGDTQYF. CDR3 nucleotides: TGTGCCAGCGGCCTTTGGGCGGGAGGGGATACGCAGTATTTT. V usage is TRBV27 and J usage is TRBJ2-3, with 9 bases aligning to TRBD2. Germline values: CDR1 MNHEY, CDR2 SMNVEV (reference sequence). The CDR3 is made up of 14 amino acids. V trimming: 8 bases; J trimming: 6 bases; junction bases outside the gene matches: 9.

V usage is TRBV7-9 and J usage is TRBJ1-2; the D is unclear. The CDR3 covers 14 residues. V shed 1 base and J shed 4 bases, with 10 bases lying between them. Germline V CDR1 and CDR2: SEHNR, FQNEAQ (reference sequence). The CDR3, as DNA: TGTGCCAGCAGCTTAGGCGGAAACCTCTATGGCTACACCTTC. This encodes CASSLGGNLYGYTF.

This rearrangement joins TRBV28 to TRBJ1-2; tentative D call: TRBD1 (5 bases). V was shortened by 3 bases and J by 2 bases, with 10 bases between the two germline ends. The CDR3 totals 14 residues. Germline loops: CDR1 MDHEN, CDR2 SYDVKM. The CDR3 loop reads CASSLVRENYGYTF. The CDR3 nucleotides read TGTGCCAGCAGTTTGGTCAGGGAAAACTATGGCTACACCTTC.

The chain carries TRBV13 and TRBJ2-7; weak D call: TRBD1 (6 bases). V was clipped by 4 bases and J by 2 bases, with 15 bases between them. Germline CDR1 is PRHDT and CDR2 is FYEKMQ (reference sequence). The CDR3 runs to 15 residues. CDR3: CASSSPHRQAYEQYF. Written as DNA, the CDR3 is TGTGCCAGCAGCTCCCCCCACCGACAGGCCTACGAGCAGTACTTC.

The V call is TRBV18, the J call TRBJ2-7, with a weak D call TRBD2 (6 bases). This CDR3 contains 12 residues. Trimming removed 3 bases from V and 7 bases from J, with 10 bases in between. Germline V CDR1 and CDR2: KGHSH, LQKENI. The CDR3 sequence is CASSPSREEQYF. The CDR3 DNA follows: TGTGCCAGCTCACCGTCCCGGGAGGAGCAGTACTTC. Supplemented by reference TRBV18 and TRBJ2-7, the full variable domain reads NAGVMQNPRHLVRRRGQEARLRCSPMKGHSHVYWYRQLPEEGLKFMVYLQKENIIDESGMPKERFSAEFPKEGPSILRIQQVVRGDSAAYFCASSPSREEQYFGPGTRLTVT.

The chain links TRBV11-2 to TRBJ2-3; the D gene is possibly TRBD1 (6 bases). Germline-derived CDR1 and CDR2 are SGHAT and FQNNGV. V lost 2 bases to trimming and J lost 1 base, with 10 bases between them. CDR3 length: 15 amino acids. DNA for the CDR3: TGTGCCAGCAGCTTACAAGGGGGACGCACAGATACGCAGTATTTT. It yields the protein CASSLQGGRTDTQYF.

The genes are TRBV5-4 and TRBJ1-4, with TRBD1 as a possible D gene (6 bases). CDR1 SGHNT and CDR2 YYREEE come from the germline V gene (reference sequence). The V gene lost 3 bases and the J gene lost 3 bases, with 15 bases spanning the gap. The CDR3 extends over 16 amino acids. The CDR3 sequence is CASSSYQDSANEKLFF. The CDR3, as DNA: TGTGCCAGCAGCTCTTACCAGGACAGCGCTAATGAAAAACTGTTTTTT.

The V and J genes are TRBV7-2 and TRBJ2-2; a possible D gene is TRBD1 (5 bases). The CDR3 extends over 17 amino acids. Trimming removed 3 bases from V and 4 bases from J, with 18 bases in between. Germline CDR1 is SGHTA and CDR2 is FQGNSA. CDR3 in amino acids: CASSLAGSRIATGELFF. The CDR3 bases are TGTGCCAGCAGCTTGGCAGGGTCAAGGATAGCCACCGGGGAGCTGTTTTTT.

This chain joins TRBV7-9 and TRBJ2-5, with D unclear. The better agreement between TRBJ2-7 and the DNA end casts doubt on the J call. This CDR3 is built from 14 residues. Germline lookup yields CDR1 SEHNR and CDR2 FQNEAQ (reference sequence). Here the CDR3 DNA reads TGTGCCAGCAGCTTAGGTGGCGACTTTTACGAGCAGTACTTC. This encodes CASSLGGDFYEQYF.

The V gene is TRBV18, the J gene TRBJ1-1; D is uncertain. CDR1 is KGHSH and CDR2 is LQKENI in the germline V gene. V lost 3 bases and J lost 0, with 5 bases in between. The CDR3 runs 13 residues. In DNA, the CDR3 is TGTGCCAGCTCACCGACAATGAACACTGAAGCTTTCTTT. It specifies CASSPTMNTEAFF.

The rearrangement uses TRBV9 and TRBJ2-7, with 8 bases that match TRBD1. Germline V lookup: CDR1 SGDLS, CDR2 YYNGEE. The ends lost 2 bases at V and 2 bases at J; junction bases unmatched: 6. The CDR3 covers 15 residues. CDR3 nucleotides: TGTGCCAGCAGCGTGGGACAGGCGATGGCCTACGAGCAGTACTTC. It is translated as CASSVGQAMAYEQYF.

The chain is built from TRBV28 and TRBJ1-2; D is unresolved. The germline V and J ends were trimmed by 2 bases and 1 base, with 14 bases remaining between them. The CDR3 runs 16 residues. Germline values: CDR1 MDHEN, CDR2 SYDVKM. Here the CDR3 DNA reads TGTGCCAGCAGTTTAGGCCAGAGAGGATTTAACTATGGCTACACCTTC. The encoded protein is CASSLGQRGFNYGYTF.

This chain connects TRBV9 to TRBJ2-1, with TRBD2 identical over 14 bases. The CDR3 has 16 residues. V shed 3 bases and J 7 bases; nucleotides not matched to a gene: 6. Per the germline V gene, CDR1 is SGDLS and CDR2 is YYNGEE. CDR3 residues: CASSAEGLAGVNEQFF. The CDR3 coding sequence is TGTGCCAGCAGCGCCGAGGGACTAGCGGGAGTAAATGAGCAGTTCTTC.

The chain couples TRBV6-6 to TRBJ2-7, with 15 bases fitting TRBD2. CDR3 length equals 15 residues. V lost 6 bases, J lost 5 bases, and 5 bases stayed unmatched. Germline V CDR1 and CDR2: MNHNY, SVGAGI (reference sequence). CDR3 residues: CASSGTSGRYDEQYF. For the CDR3, the DNA is TGTGCCAGCAGCGGGACTAGCGGGAGGTACGACGAGCAGTACTTC.

The chain carries TRBV7-9 and TRBJ2-5; perhaps TRBD1 as D (6 bases). The CDR3 is 15 residues long. Trimming removed 2 bases from V and 4 bases from J, with 14 bases in between. Germline V gene data show CDR1 as SEHNR and CDR2 as FQNEAQ (reference sequence). CDR3 amino acids: CASSLYRAAGETQYF. The CDR3, as DNA: TGTGCCAGCAGCTTATACAGGGCTGCGGGAGAGACCCAGTACTTC.

The J gene is TRBJ1-4, the V gene TRBV28, with D unclear. Germline lookup yields CDR1 MDHEN and CDR2 SYDVKM. Trimming removed 3 bases from V and 7 bases from J, with 9 bases in between. The CDR3 is made up of 13 amino acids. The CDR3 loop is CASSFPPSEKLFF. The CDR3 DNA is TGTGCCAGCAGTTTCCCCCCCAGTGAAAAACTGTTTTTT.

The chain uses TRBV12-5 and TRBJ2-2; 13 bases match TRBD2. Germline V CDR1 and CDR2: LGHNT, FRNRAP. This CDR3 region has 17 residues. V dropped 0 bases and J dropped 6; count of bases not matched to a gene: 4. The CDR3 protein is CASGLVLAGGPAGELFF. The CDR3 DNA sequence: TGTGCTAGTGGTTTGGTACTAGCGGGAGGGCCAGCCGGGGAGCTGTTTTTT.

The V and J genes are TRBV7-9 and TRBJ2-5; 9 nucleotides match TRBD2. The CDR3 is made up of 14 amino acids. V trimming: 2 bases; J trimming: 7 bases; junction bases outside the gene matches: 5. Germline CDR1 reads SEHNR; CDR2 reads FQNEAQ (reference sequence). CDR3 coding DNA: TGTGCCAGCAGCTTACAGCGGGGGGTTGGGACCCAGTACTTC. Translated: CASSLQRGVGTQYF.